The 31 T cell receptor beta chains below all came from one sample that was sequenced in a study of regulatory T cells in long-lasting Graves disease. Time point indicated: newly diagnosed GD, antithyroid drugs for less than 3 months. RNA isolated from PBMCs was used to make the TCR library. The TCR beta library used iRepertoire HTBI primers with Arm-PCR amplification of CDR3. TCRdb re-called the multiplex PCR reads with MiXCR, one entry per CDR3 protein. The sample records some 330,000 distinct CDR3 sequences, over 9.5% being singletons. The same sample was also studied in work on T cells in Graves' hyperthyroidism and ophthalmopathy.

The sample was peripheral blood mononuclear cells (PBMCs), taken at new diagnosis, from a patient treated with antithyroid drugs. All receptors derive from a woman under 30 with Graves disease.

A note on this clonotype: Possible read error: a much larger clone is one base away. The genes are TRBV18 and TRBJ2-1, with D possibly TRBD2 on 6 matching bases. CDR3 size: 16 residues. Germline V lookup: CDR1 KGHSH, CDR2 LQKENI. Here the CDR3 reads CASSLKPRGSYNGQFF. CDR3 in DNA: TGTGCCAGCTCGCTGAAGCCACGGGGGTCCTACAATGGGCAGTTCTTC. Complete variable domain (other parts from reference TRBV18 and TRBJ2-1): NAGVMQNPRHLVRRRGQEARLRCSPMKGHSHVYWYRQLPEEGLKFMVYLQKENIIDESGMPKERFSAEFPKEGPSILRIQQVVRGDSAAYFCASSLKPRGSYNGQFFGPGTRLTVL.

This clonotype was seen only a few times. CDR3 in DNA: TGCGCCAGCAGCCAAGAATTAACTAGCGGGGGGACAGATACGCAGTATTTT. Protein: CASSQELTSGGTDTQYF. The J gene is TRBJ2-3, the V gene TRBV4-3; the match to TRBD2 covers 12 bases. With V trimmed by 0 bases and J by 3 bases, 4 bases remained unmatched. This CDR3 has 17 amino acids. Germline assignment: CDR1 LGHNA and CDR2 YSLEER.

This clonotype came up a few times. The gene calls are TRBV14 and TRBJ2-2; D possibly corresponds to TRBD1 (6 bases). Germline CDR1 SGHDN, CDR2 FVKESK. The CDR3 runs to 18 residues. Trimming took 1 base from V and 1 from J, leaving 16 bases between them. CDR3 amino acids: CASSQGPGHILNTGELFF. The CDR3 nucleotides are TGTGCCAGCAGCCAAGGGCCGGGACATATCCTGAACACCGGGGAGCTGTTTTTT.

In this sample, this clonotype turned up many times. The chain is built from TRBV28 and TRBJ2-7; D may be TRBD1 or TRBD2 (6 bases each). Germline values: CDR1 MDHEN, CDR2 SYDVKM. This CDR3 comprises 14 residues. Trimming stripped 1 base from V and 5 bases from J, with 12 bases between. The DNA of the CDR3 is TGTGCCAGCAGTTTATCCCGAGGGGGGAACGAGCAGTACTTC. Translation gives CASSLSRGGNEQYF.

The chain has TRBV12-3 or TRBV12-4 and TRBJ2-3; D not resolved. V gave up 3 bases and J gave up 0 bases, with 13 bases separating them. CDR3 size: 16 residues. The CDR3 loop reads CASSFILPSSTDTQYF. CDR3 in DNA: TGTGCCAGCAGTTTTATCTTACCCTCTAGCACAGATACGCAGTATTTT.

V usage is TRBV27 and J usage is TRBJ2-1; tentatively, D is TRBD1 or TRBD2 (5 bases each). The length of the CDR3 is 14 residues. Germline CDR1 is MNHEY and CDR2 is SMNVEV (reference sequence). V was shortened by 4 bases and J by 7 bases, with 14 bases between the two germline ends. For the CDR3, the DNA is TGTGCCAGCAGTTCCGGGACCCGAAAAAATGAGCAGTTCTTC. As protein: CASSSGTRKNEQFF.

The V gene is TRBV6-1, the J gene TRBJ2-1; TRBD1 matches 7 bases. V lost 6 bases to trimming and J lost 3 bases; unmatched junction nucleotides: 14. Germline assignment: CDR1 MNHNS and CDR2 SASEGT. The CDR3 covers 17 residues. The CDR3 DNA reads TGTGCCAGCAGCCTGACCCCCGACAGGGCGGTCTACAATGAGCAGTTCTTC. This sequence encodes CASSLTPDRAVYNEQFF.

This clonotype was seen ten or more times. The V call is TRBV7-9, the J call TRBJ2-2, with D hard to call. CDR3 length: 15 residues. From germline, CDR1 is SEHNR and CDR2 FQNEAQ (reference sequence). V was clipped by 2 bases and J by 1 base, with 8 bases between them. CDR3: CASSLLPGNTGELFF. The DNA of the CDR3 is TGTGCCAGCAGCTTACTACCAGGGAACACCGGGGAGCTGTTTTTT.

In this sample, this clonotype turned up many times. This sequence joins TRBV29-1 and TRBJ2-1; TRBD1 matches at 10 bases. Germline-derived CDR1 and CDR2 are SQVTM and ANQGSEA. J lost 4 bases, V lost 3 bases, and 21 bases had no gene match. CDR3 length: 20 residues. The CDR3, as DNA: TGCAGCGTTGATGGGACAGGGGCGGATTCTATCATAACGATATACAATGAGCAGTTCTTC. As protein: CSVDGTGADSIITIYNEQFF.

This clonotype was picked up many times. The V gene is TRBV28, the J gene TRBJ2-7; 9 bases match TRBD1. V lost 5 bases and J lost 3; bases outside the gene matches: 8. The CDR3 is 15 residues long. Germline V gene sequence: CDR1 MDHEN, CDR2 SYDVKM. The CDR3 DNA reads as TGTGCCAGCAGTACGCCCCGACAGGGGGGCTACGAGCAGTACTTC. Translation: CASSTPRQGGYEQYF.

The chain recombines TRBV10-3 with TRBJ1-1; TRBD1 agrees at 8 bases. CDR1 and CDR2 (germline): ENHRY, SYGVKD. The junction had 1 base not matched to a gene; V was cut back by 6 bases and J by 1 base. The length of the CDR3 is 13 residues. The CDR3 DNA reads TGTGCCATCAGCGGGACAGGGAACACTGAAGCTTTCTTT. Amino acid sequence: CAISGTGNTEAFF.

The chain employs TRBV2 and TRBJ2-7, with 11 positions matching TRBD2. Trimming took 0 bases from V and 2 from J; bases not matched to a gene: 3. Germline CDR1 and CDR2: SNHLY and FYNNEI. The CDR3 loop spans 16 amino acids. CDR3 in amino acids: CASSEATSGNPYEQYF. The CDR3 DNA sequence: TGTGCCAGCAGTGAAGCGACTAGCGGGAACCCCTACGAGCAGTACTTC.

The chain joins TRBV4-1 to TRBJ2-6; D is undetermined. The CDR3 consists of 16 residues. V lost 0 bases and J lost 4, with 10 bases in between. Germline assignment: CDR1 MGHRA and CDR2 YSYEKL. In nucleotides, the CDR3 is TGCGCCAGCAGCCAAGATTTAGGTGGCGGGGCCAACGTCCTGACTTTC. It encodes CASSQDLGGGANVLTF.

As to this clonotype: It differs at one base from a far larger clone, so likely a read error. This rearrangement joins TRBV6-9 to TRBJ2-1, with 12 bases identical to TRBD2. This CDR3 region has 17 residues. CDR1 and CDR2 (germline): MNHGY, SVAAGI. CDR3 protein: CASSYPGLAGPYNEQSF. CDR3 nucleotides: TGTGCCAGCAGTTACCCTGGACTAGCGGGACCCTACAATGAGCAGTCCTTC.

In its sample, this clonotype was seen many times. The V and J genes are TRBV2 and TRBJ2-1; TRBD1 is a possible D gene (6 bases). The CDR3 has 12 residues. Germline V gene lookup returns CDR1 SNHLY and CDR2 FYNNEI. V lost 8 bases to trimming and J lost 3 bases, with 8 bases between them. This CDR3 is CASGQNYNEQFF. The DNA of the CDR3 is TGTGCCAGCGGACAGAACTACAATGAGCAGTTCTTC.

This clonotype was found many times. The CDR3 reads CASRLAFPDTQYF. The CDR3, as DNA: TGTGCCAGCAGGCTAGCTTTTCCAGATACGCAGTATTTT. The genes are TRBV12-3 or TRBV12-4 and TRBJ2-3; D possibly corresponds to TRBD2 (5 bases). The ends were cut back, 6 bases at V and 4 bases at J, with 11 bases in the middle. This CDR3 has 13 amino acids.

This clonotype was observed many times. CDR3 amino acids: CASSLHAAGGSYNEQFF. In nucleotides, the CDR3 is TGTGCCAGCAGTTTACACGCAGCGGGAGGCTCCTACAATGAGCAGTTCTTC. V usage is TRBV12-3 or TRBV12-4 and J usage is TRBJ2-1; 9 bases are a match to TRBD2. Losses at the gene ends were 2 bases for V and 0 bases for J; bases not matched to a gene: 5. The CDR3 is made up of 17 amino acids.

In this sample, this clonotype turned up many times. The V call is TRBV20-1, the J call TRBJ2-5, with 12 positions matching TRBD2. The CDR3 extends over 16 amino acids. Trimming cost V 0 bases and J 4 bases; bases outside gene matches: 6. The V gene's germline CDR1 is DFQATT and CDR2 SNEGSKA (reference sequence). The CDR3 spells CSARDLAGGLSETQYF. As DNA, the CDR3 is TGCAGTGCTAGAGATCTAGCGGGGGGGCTGTCAGAGACCCAGTACTTC.

This clonotype has a count of ten or more. The gene calls are TRBV4-3 and TRBJ2-1, with TRBD2 identical over 8 bases. V shed 0 bases and J 7 bases; nucleotides not matched to a gene: 8. The CDR3 consists of 16 residues. Germline V CDR1 and CDR2: LGHNA, YSLEER. The CDR3 nucleotides are TGCGCCAGCAGCCAAGATGGTGGGACTAGTGTTAATGAGCAGTTCTTC. This gives the protein CASSQDGGTSVNEQFF.

This clonotype appeared many times. The chain links TRBV12-5 to TRBJ2-1; TRBD2 agrees at 15 bases. Looked up from germline, CDR1 is LGHNT and CDR2 is FRNRAP. V gave up 2 bases and J gave up 6 bases; unmatched junction bases: 5. The CDR3 consists of 17 residues. The CDR3 sequence: CASGLFRTSGRANEQFF. The DNA for the CDR3 is TGTGCTAGTGGTTTGTTCCGGACTAGCGGGAGGGCCAATGAGCAGTTCTTC.

The gene calls are TRBV18 and TRBJ2-6; 11 bases line up with TRBD1. V dropped 9 bases and J dropped 0; count of bases not matched to a gene: 4. The germline V gene encodes CDR1 KGHSH and CDR2 LQKENI. CDR3 length: 16 amino acids. CDR3 DNA: TGTGCCAGTTCGGACAGGGGGCGCTCTGGGGCCAACGTCCTGACTTTC. Encoded protein: CASSDRGRSGANVLTF.

The chain joins TRBV5-1 to TRBJ2-3; 10 bases are shared with TRBD1. CDR3 size: 14 residues. Germline V CDR1 and CDR2: SGHRS, YFSETQ. V gave up 3 bases and J gave up 7 bases; unmatched junction bases: 5. The CDR3 reads CASSSTGGGNTQYF. The CDR3 DNA follows: TGCGCCAGCAGCTCGACAGGGGGCGGTAATACGCAGTATTTT. Variable domain in full (rest from reference TRBV5-1 and TRBJ2-3): KAGVTQTPRYLIKTRGQQVTLSCSPISGHRSVSWYQQTPGQGLQFLFEYFSETQRNKGNFPGRFSGRQFSNSRSEMNVSTLELGDSALYLCASSSTGGGNTQYFGPGTRLTVL.

This clonotype was counted at least ten times. The CDR3 DNA sequence: TGTGCCAGCACAGCGGCCAACACCGGGGAGCTGTTTTTT. It codes for CASTAANTGELFF. The rearrangement links TRBV9 to TRBJ2-2, with TRBD2 as a possible D gene (5 bases). The ends were cut back, 6 bases at V and 2 bases at J, with 8 bases in the middle. This CDR3 has 13 residues. Germline V CDR1 and CDR2: SGDLS, YYNGEE.

This chain links TRBV6-2 or TRBV6-3 with TRBJ1-2; D is ambiguous. Trimming removed 0 bases at V and 10 bases at J, with 24 bases between. The CDR3 consists of 17 residues. Per germline, CDR1 MNHEY and CDR2 SVGEGT. The CDR3 region is CASSYSPIPLIRSLYTF. The DNA of the CDR3 is TGTGCCAGCAGTTACTCCCCGATACCGCTCATTCGGTCCCTCTACACCTTC.

This clonotype was observed many times. The CDR3 loop reads CASSLELAGAGELFF. The CDR3 DNA is TGTGCCAGCAGCTTAGAACTAGCGGGAGCCGGGGAGCTGTTTTTT. J is TRBJ2-2 and V is TRBV11-2; 11 positions match TRBD2. J lost 6 bases, V lost 0 bases, and 0 bases had no gene match. This CDR3 has 15 residues. CDR1 is SGHAT and CDR2 is FQNNGV in the germline V gene.

This clonotype came up many times. The gene calls are TRBV13 and TRBJ2-7, with D possibly called TRBD1 or TRBD2 (5 bases each). Germline assignment: CDR1 PRHDT and CDR2 FYEKMQ (reference sequence). V lost 5 bases and J 7 bases, leaving 15 bases between the germline ends. This CDR3 region has 13 residues. CDR3: CASSSGASGEQYF. CDR3 sequence (DNA): TGTGCCAGCAGCAGTGGGGCATCGGGGGAGCAGTACTTC.

Ten or more counts support this clonotype. V and J are TRBV28 and TRBJ1-5, with D possibly matching TRBD1 (6 bases). The CDR3 consists of 14 residues. Germline V gene lookup returns CDR1 MDHEN and CDR2 SYDVKM. The V gene lost 9 bases and the J gene lost 1 base, with 13 bases spanning the gap. Here the CDR3 reads CASDWGASNQPQHF. The CDR3 nucleotides read TGTGCCAGTGATTGGGGGGCGAGCAATCAGCCCCAGCATTTT.

The sample holds many counts of this clonotype. The chain uses TRBV20-1 and TRBJ1-2, with D unresolved. Germline V CDR1 and CDR2: DFQATT, SNEGSKA (reference sequence). Trimming stripped 1 base from V and 4 bases from J, with 25 bases between. This CDR3 spans 18 amino acids. CDR3 in amino acids: CSARGRASGSPSSYGYTF. The CDR3 nucleotides are TGCAGTGCTAGAGGCCGAGCTTCCGGCTCTCCCTCAAGCTATGGCTACACCTTC.

This sequence joins TRBV7-9 and TRBJ2-7, with 9 bases aligning to TRBD2. The CDR3 is 17 amino acids. Trimming removed 1 base from V and 3 bases from J; junction bases left unmatched: 10. Germline CDR1 SEHNR, CDR2 FQNEAQ (reference sequence). The CDR3 DNA reads TGTGCCAGCAGCTTAGAAATTAGCGGGGGACCCATCTACGAGCAGTACGTC. It is translated as CASSLEISGGPIYEQYV.

This clonotype came up a few times. The V call is TRBV6-2 or TRBV6-3, the J call TRBJ1-6, with 7 bases matching TRBD1. Germline CDR1 and CDR2: MNHEY and SVGEGT. After removal of 2 bases from V and 3 bases from J, the junction contained 10 bases not matched to a gene. The CDR3 consists of 18 residues. CDR3 region: CASSYLGGRDSYNSPLHF. The CDR3 DNA follows: TGTGCCAGCAGTTACCTCGGTGGTCGGGACAGCTATAATTCACCCCTCCACTTT.

The table lists this clonotype with a few counts. The rearrangement links TRBV24-1 to TRBJ2-1; D is perhaps TRBD2 (5 bases). CDR1 and CDR2 (germline): KGHDR, SFDVKD. V was clipped by 0 bases and J by 7 bases, with 12 bases between them. The CDR3 runs 15 residues. The CDR3 reads CATSDLHYGGNEQFF. CDR3 in DNA: TGTGCCACCAGTGATTTGCACTACGGAGGAAATGAGCAGTTCTTC.